This T cell receptor beta chain is drawn from a study of cytomegalovirus exposure and HLA in healthy donors. The study's findings and limits: Some V segments, TRBV6-2 and TRBV6-3 among them, were indistinguishable and were therefore excluded. Later analysis reportedly placed an Asian-associated ancestry cluster below the roughly 680-donor mean in N-insertions.

The PCR had 60 Vbeta and 13 Jbeta primers. Produced via immunoSEQ multiplex PCR; TCRdb's table is partial and in-frame only. Counted here are over 150,000 clones, roughly three quarters occurring once; the ten biggest clones make up approximately 3.4%. The V gene end was trimmed by 1 base and the J gene end by 0 bases; junction bases not matched to a gene: 5. Germline CDR1 and CDR2: SGHKS and YYEKEE (reference sequence). The CDR3 extends over 16 amino acids. This clone has more than one count but fewer than ten. The antigen remains unidentified. The TCR comes from a woman aged 50 to 65 in good health and CMV-seropositive. The chain employs TRBV5-5 and TRBJ1-1, with TRBD1 matching over 8 bases. The sequenced sample consisted of PBMCs. In nucleotides, the CDR3 is TGTGCCAGCAGCTTGAGAGACAGGGGAATGAACACTGAAGCTTTCTTT. Residues: CASSLRDRGMNTEAFF.